Listed below are T cell receptor beta chains from one sample, sequenced in a study of blood T cell repertoires in COVID-19. Profiling relied on immunoSEQ multiplex PCR, and the TCRdb table lists in-frame clones only, not all of them. The table lists 15,000 to 20,000 clones, around 80% of them singletons, with roughly 14% in the top ten. Material: peripheral blood. Source of these receptors: a man between 40 and 49 years old with active or convalescent COVID-19. Each CDR3 is given with its conserved first and last residue. Each record gives: D gene, V gene, J gene, CDR3 length, clone size, CDR3 protein, CDR3 DNA. The D gene is left open where the match is weak. The size of a clone is reported for some rows only, either as once, few or many, or as a class for expanded clones.

>TRBD2|TRBV6-4|TRBJ2-1|15|.
CASSDPSGGANEQFF
TGTGCCAGCAGTGACCCTAGCGGGGGGGCCAATGAGCAGTTCTTC
>.|TRBV7-9|TRBJ1-3|12|.
CRVAGTGNTIYF
TGCCGGGTTGCTGGAACTGGAAACACCATATATTTT
>TRBD2|TRBV20-1|TRBJ2-1|13|.
CSASRTSGNEQFF
TGCAGTGCTAGTCGGACTAGCGGCAATGAGCAGTTCTTC
>TRBD2|TRBV11-2|TRBJ2-3|18|.
CASSYSGTSGRLTDTQYF
TGTGCCAGCAGCTACTCCGGGACTAGCGGTCGTCTCACAGATACGCAGTATTTT
>TRBD1|TRBV27|TRBJ2-2|18|once
CASSSQGLDRGLGGELFF
TGTGCCAGCAGTTCTCAAGGCTTAGACAGGGGGCTAGGCGGGGAGCTGTTTTTT
>.|TRBV19|TRBJ1-1|13|.
CASSRGLATEAFF
TGTGCCAGTAGTAGGGGACTGGCGACTGAAGCTTTCTTT
>.|TRBV6-5|TRBJ1-6|16|.
CASSYSPTGYNSPLHF
TGTGCCAGCAGTTACTCGCCTACAGGGTACAATTCACCCCTCCACTTT
>.|TRBV27|TRBJ2-1|15|.
CASSLSGPLYNEQFF
TGTGCCAGCAGTCTTTCGGGTCCTCTATACAATGAGCAGTTCTTC
>TRBD1|TRBV7-2|TRBJ2-5|15|.
CASRRDRGRTETQYF
TGTGCCAGCAGACGAGACAGGGGCCGTACAGAGACCCAGTACTTC
>TRBD1|TRBV19|TRBJ1-6|17|.
CASSPGGQGAHDSPLHF
TGTGCCAGTAGTCCCGGAGGACAGGGGGCGCATGATTCACCCCTCCACTTT
>.|TRBV7-9|TRBJ2-1|12|few
CASSLRSDEQFF
TGTGCCAGCAGCTTACGATCGGATGAGCAGTTCTTC
>.|TRBV5-1|TRBJ1-6|16|.
CASSLTPYSYNSPLHF
TGCGCCAGCAGCTTGACACCGTACTCCTATAATTCACCCCTCCACTTT
>.|TRBV6-1|TRBJ1-2|12|once
CASSEEGYGYTF
TGTGCCAGCAGTGAAGAGGGGTATGGCTACACCTTC
>TRBD1|TRBV2|TRBJ2-1|16|.
CASSEGTGWKNNEQFF
TGTGCCAGCAGTGAAGGGACAGGGTGGAAGAACAATGAGCAGTTCTTC
>TRBD2|TRBV4-1|TRBJ2-6|17|.
CASSLGGGALGANVLTF
TGCGCCAGCAGTCTGGGCGGGGGGGCCCTTGGGGCCAACGTCCTGACTTTC
>.|TRBV7-2|TRBJ2-2|17|.
CASSLTKGGTNTGELFF
TGTGCCAGCAGCCTAACGAAGGGGGGGACGAACACCGGGGAGCTGTTTTTT
>.|TRBV7-9|TRBJ1-5|15|.
CASSDQTLDSQPQHF
TGTGCCAGCAGCGATCAAACACTAGACTCTCAGCCCCAGCATTTT
>TRBD2|TRBV7-8|TRBJ2-1|19|.
CASSFRGTSGGLSYNEQFF
TGTGCCAGCAGCTTCAGAGGGACTAGCGGGGGGCTCTCCTACAATGAGCAGTTCTTC
>TRBD1|TRBV5-6|TRBJ1-2|15|.
CASSPGQGRNYGYTF
TGTGCCAGCAGCCCAGGACAGGGGCGTAACTATGGCTACACCTTC
>.|TRBV7-9|TRBJ1-5|19|.
CASSPAIGGAGKSNQPQHF
TGTGCCAGCAGCCCAGCTATTGGGGGGGCAGGGAAAAGCAATCAGCCCCAGCATTTT
>TRBD2|TRBV30|TRBJ2-7|16|.
CACTMGLAGPSYEQYF
TGTGCCTGTACCATGGGACTAGCGGGGCCAAGCTACGAGCAGTACTTC
>.|TRBV30|TRBJ2-7|10|.
CALGLSEQYF
TGTGCCCTAGGCTTGAGTGAGCAGTACTTC
>TRBD1|TRBV14|TRBJ2-7|14|.
CASSPGQGSYEQYF
TGTGCCAGCAGCCCGGGACAGGGCTCCTACGAGCAGTACTTC
>TRBD1|TRBV5-1|TRBJ1-1|15|.
CASSLVGQGLGEAFF
TGCGCCAGCAGCTTGGTGGGACAGGGGTTGGGTGAAGCTTTCTTT